These T cell receptor beta chains were read from a single sample in a study of blood T cell repertoires in COVID-19. Profiling relied on immunoSEQ multiplex PCR, and the TCRdb table lists in-frame clones only, not all of them. The sample consists of under 200,000 clones, 80% of them appearing once. The sequenced material came from peripheral blood. The receptors originated from a man between 60 and 70 years old with acute or convalescent COVID-19. Both conserved end residues are part of each CDR3. The D gene is left open where the match is weak. Clone size is not always given. Where it is, it says once, few, many or a class for expanded clones.

CDR3nt,CDR3aa,v_gene,abundance,d_gene,j_gene
TGCGCCAGCAGCCAAGTTATACTAGCGGGCGGAGAGCAGTACTTC,CASSQVILAGGEQYF,TRBV4-1,NA,TRBD2,TRBJ2-7
TGTGCCAGCAGCTTAGCCGCACAGGGCAGAAATCAGCCCCAGCATTTT,CASSLAAQGRNQPQHF,TRBV7-9,NA,NA,TRBJ1-5
TGTGCCAGCAGCGGCCGACTAGCGGCAAACACCGGGGAGCTGTTTTTT,CASSGRLAANTGELFF,TRBV7-9,NA,TRBD2,TRBJ2-2
TGTGCCAGCAGTGATGTTACAGGGGGCTTTGGAAACACCATATATTTT,CASSDVTGGFGNTIYF,TRBV25-1,NA,TRBD1,TRBJ1-3
TGTGCCAGCAGCCAAACAGGGGGAGGATCACCCCTCCACTTT,CASSQTGGGSPLHF,TRBV3-1/TRBV3-2,NA,TRBD1,TRBJ1-6
TGCGCCAGCAGTCCAACGGGACAGACCTACAATGAGCAGTTCTTC,CASSPTGQTYNEQFF,TRBV5-1,once,TRBD1,TRBJ2-1
TGCGCCAGCAGCCTACAGGGGGCGGGTGGCTACACCTTC,CASSLQGAGGYTF,TRBV23-1,NA,TRBD1,TRBJ1-2
TGTGCCAGCAGCGTAGTGGACTCATACAATGAGCAGTTCTTC,CASSVVDSYNEQFF,TRBV9,NA,NA,TRBJ2-1
TGTGCCAGTAGTATGTCGGGACAGGGGGCTGTAGATACGCAGTATTTT,CASSMSGQGAVDTQYF,TRBV19,NA,TRBD1,TRBJ2-3
TGTGCCACCAGCAGTGACGCCGGCGGGAGCACAGATACGCAGTATTTT,CATSSDAGGSTDTQYF,TRBV15,NA,NA,TRBJ2-3
TGTGCCAGCAGCGTAAGGGGACTCCAAAACAATGAGCAGTTCTTC,CASSVRGLQNNEQFF,TRBV9,NA,NA,TRBJ2-1